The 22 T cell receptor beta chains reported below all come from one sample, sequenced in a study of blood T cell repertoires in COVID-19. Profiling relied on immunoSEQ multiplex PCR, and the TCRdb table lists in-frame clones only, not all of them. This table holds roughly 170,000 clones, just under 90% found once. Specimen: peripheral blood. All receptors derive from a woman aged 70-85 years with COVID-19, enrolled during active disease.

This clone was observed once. Here the CDR3 reads CASTGGPLPLEQYF. CDR3 bases: TGTGCCAGCACCGGCGGTCCCCTTCCCCTTGAGCAGTACTTC. The chain is built from TRBV21-1 and TRBJ2-7; the table's D gene call, TRBD2, was not cross checked with the DNA. TRBV21-1 is listed as a pseudogene. This CDR3 has 14 residues.

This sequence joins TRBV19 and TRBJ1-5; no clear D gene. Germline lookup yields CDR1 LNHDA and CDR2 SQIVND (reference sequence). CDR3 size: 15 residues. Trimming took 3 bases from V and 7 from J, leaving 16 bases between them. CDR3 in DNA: TGTGCCAGTAGTATTGATTCGGCCAGAGGCCAGCCCCAGCATTTT. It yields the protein CASSIDSARGQPQHF. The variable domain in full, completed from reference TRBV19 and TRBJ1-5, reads DGGITQSPKYLFRKEGQNVTLSCEQNLNHDAMYWYRQDPGQGLRLIYYSQIVNDFQKGDIAEGYSVSREKKESFPLTVTSAQKNPTAFYLCASSIDSARGQPQHFGDGTRLSIL.

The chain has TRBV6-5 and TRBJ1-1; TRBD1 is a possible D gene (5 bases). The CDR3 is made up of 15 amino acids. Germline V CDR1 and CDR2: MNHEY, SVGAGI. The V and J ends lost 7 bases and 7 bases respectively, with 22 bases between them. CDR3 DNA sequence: TGTGCCAGCAACCGATTTGTGATTCAGGGTGATGAAGCTTTCTTT. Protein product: CASNRFVIQGDEAFF.

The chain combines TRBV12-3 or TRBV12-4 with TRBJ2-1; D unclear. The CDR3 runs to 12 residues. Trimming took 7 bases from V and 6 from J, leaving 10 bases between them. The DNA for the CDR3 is TGTGCCAGCACCCAGGTTATCAATGAGCAGTTCTTC. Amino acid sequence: CASTQVINEQFF.

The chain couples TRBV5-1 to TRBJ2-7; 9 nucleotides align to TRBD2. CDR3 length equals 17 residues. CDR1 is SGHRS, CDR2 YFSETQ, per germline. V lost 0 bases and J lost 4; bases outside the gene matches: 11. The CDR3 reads CASSLAGTSGYGYEQYF. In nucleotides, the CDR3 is TGCGCCAGCAGCTTGGCAGGAACTAGCGGGTACGGATACGAGCAGTACTTC.

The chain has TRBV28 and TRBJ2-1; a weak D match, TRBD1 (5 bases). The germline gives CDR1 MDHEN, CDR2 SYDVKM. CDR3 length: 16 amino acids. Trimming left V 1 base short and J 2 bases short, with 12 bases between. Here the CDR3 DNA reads TGTGCCAGCAGTTTATCGGTCAGGGTTCCCTACAATGAGCAGTTCTTC. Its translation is CASSLSVRVPYNEQFF.

The CDR3, as DNA: TGTGCCAGCAGCTTAGCTAGCGGCCCTTTCGGGACCCAGTACTTC. Translating it yields CASSLASGPFGTQYF. The genes are TRBV7-8 and TRBJ2-5; D is perhaps TRBD2 (6 bases). Germline CDR1 is SGHVS and CDR2 is FQNEAQ. The CDR3 contains 15 residues. With 0 bases removed from V and 7 bases from J, the gap between germline ends came to 15 bases.

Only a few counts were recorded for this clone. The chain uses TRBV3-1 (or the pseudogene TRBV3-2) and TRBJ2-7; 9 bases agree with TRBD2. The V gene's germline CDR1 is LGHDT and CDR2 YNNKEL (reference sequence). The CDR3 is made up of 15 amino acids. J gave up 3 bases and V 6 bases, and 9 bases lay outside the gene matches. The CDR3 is CASRDTGTSSYEQYF. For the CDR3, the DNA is TGTGCCAGCAGAGATACCGGGACTAGCAGCTACGAGCAGTACTTC.

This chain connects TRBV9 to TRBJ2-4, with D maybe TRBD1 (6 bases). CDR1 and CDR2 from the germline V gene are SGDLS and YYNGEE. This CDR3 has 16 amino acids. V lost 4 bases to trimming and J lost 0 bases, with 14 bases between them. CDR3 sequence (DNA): TGTGCCAGCAGCCCCCAGGGGACCCTAGCCAAAAACATTCAGTACTTC. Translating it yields CASSPQGTLAKNIQYF.

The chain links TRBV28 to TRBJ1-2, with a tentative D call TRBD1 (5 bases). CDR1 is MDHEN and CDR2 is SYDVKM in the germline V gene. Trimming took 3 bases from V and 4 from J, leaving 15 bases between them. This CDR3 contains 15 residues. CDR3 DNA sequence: TGTGCCAGCAGTTTGAGCTCCTTACAGGCCTATGGCTACACCTTC. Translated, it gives CASSLSSLQAYGYTF.

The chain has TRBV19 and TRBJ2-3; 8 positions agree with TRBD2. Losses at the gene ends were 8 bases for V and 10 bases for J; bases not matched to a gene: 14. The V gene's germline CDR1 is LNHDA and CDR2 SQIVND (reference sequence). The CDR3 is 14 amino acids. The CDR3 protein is CASSLGGSGRAQYF. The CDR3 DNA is TGTGCCAGTTCTCTGGGCGGTTCCGGGAGGGCGCAGTATTTT.

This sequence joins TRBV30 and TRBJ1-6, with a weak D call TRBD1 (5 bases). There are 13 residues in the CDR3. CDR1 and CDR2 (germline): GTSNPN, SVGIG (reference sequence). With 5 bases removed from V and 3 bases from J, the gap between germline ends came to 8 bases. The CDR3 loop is CAWAGGYNSPLHF. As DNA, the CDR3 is TGTGCCTGGGCGGGGGGCTATAATTCACCCCTCCACTTT. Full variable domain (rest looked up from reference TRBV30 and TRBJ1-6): SQTIHQWPATLVQPVGSPLSLECTVEGTSNPNLYWYRQAAGRGLQLLFYSVGIGQISSEVPQNLSASRPQDRQFILSSKKLLLSDSGFYLCAWAGGYNSPLHFGNGTRLTVT.

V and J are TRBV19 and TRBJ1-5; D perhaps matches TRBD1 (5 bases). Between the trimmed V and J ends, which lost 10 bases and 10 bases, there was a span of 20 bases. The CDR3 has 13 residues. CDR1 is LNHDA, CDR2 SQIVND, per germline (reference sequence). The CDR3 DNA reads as TGTGCCACATCGACAGATTTGAACTCCCCCCAGCATTTT. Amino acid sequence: CATSTDLNSPQHF.

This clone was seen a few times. CDR3 bases: TGCGCCAGCAGCGTCTTGATGACAGAAAATGAAAAACTGTTTTTT. Its protein product is CASSVLMTENEKLFF. V and J are TRBV5-1 and TRBJ1-4; D is perhaps TRBD1 (5 bases). The CDR3 is made up of 15 amino acids. V lost 4 bases and J 5 bases, leaving 15 bases between the germline ends. CDR1 is SGHRS, CDR2 YFSETQ, per germline. Variable domain in full (rest from reference TRBV5-1 and TRBJ1-4): KAGVTQTPRYLIKTRGQQVTLSCSPISGHRSVSWYQQTPGQGLQFLFEYFSETQRNKGNFPGRFSGRQFSNSRSEMNVSTLELGDSALYLCASSVLMTENEKLFFGSGTQLSVL.

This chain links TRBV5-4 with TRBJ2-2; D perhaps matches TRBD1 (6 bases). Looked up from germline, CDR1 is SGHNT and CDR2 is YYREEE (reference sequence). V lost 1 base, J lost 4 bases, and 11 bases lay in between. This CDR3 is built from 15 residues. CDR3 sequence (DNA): TGTGCCAGCAGCTTGCAGGGGCTACCCACCGGGGAGCTGTTTTTT. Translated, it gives CASSLQGLPTGELFF.

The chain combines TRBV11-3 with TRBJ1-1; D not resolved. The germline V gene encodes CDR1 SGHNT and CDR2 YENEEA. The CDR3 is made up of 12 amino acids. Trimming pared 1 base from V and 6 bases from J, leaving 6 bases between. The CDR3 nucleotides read TGTGCCAGCAGCTTAGTCCGTTCTGAAGCTTTCTTT. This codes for CASSLVRSEAFF.

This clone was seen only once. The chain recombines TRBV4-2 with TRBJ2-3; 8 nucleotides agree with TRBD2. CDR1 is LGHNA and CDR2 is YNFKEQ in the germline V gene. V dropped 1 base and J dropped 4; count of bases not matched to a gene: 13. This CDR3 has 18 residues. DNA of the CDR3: TGTGCCAGCAGCCAAGCCGGGTTTGGCGGGAGGTTGGCAGATACGCAGTATTTT. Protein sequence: CASSQAGFGGRLADTQYF.

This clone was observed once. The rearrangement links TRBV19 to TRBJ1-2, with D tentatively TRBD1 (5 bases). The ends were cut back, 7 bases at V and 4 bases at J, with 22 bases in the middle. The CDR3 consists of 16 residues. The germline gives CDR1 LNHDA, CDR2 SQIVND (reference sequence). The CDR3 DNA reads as TGTGCCAGTACCGATAATCCTGGGGGGGACTTCTATGGCTACACCTTC. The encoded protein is CASTDNPGGDFYGYTF.

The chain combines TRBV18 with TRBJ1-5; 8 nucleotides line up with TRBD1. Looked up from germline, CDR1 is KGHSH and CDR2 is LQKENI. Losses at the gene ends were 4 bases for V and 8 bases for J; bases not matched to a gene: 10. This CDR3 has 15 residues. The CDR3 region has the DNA TGTGCCAGCTCACTGCGGACAGGGTTGGAGGAGCCCCAGCATTTT. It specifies CASSLRTGLEEPQHF. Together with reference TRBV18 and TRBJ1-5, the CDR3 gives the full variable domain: NAGVMQNPRHLVRRRGQEARLRCSPMKGHSHVYWYRQLPEEGLKFMVYLQKENIIDESGMPKERFSAEFPKEGPSILRIQQVVRGDSAAYFCASSLRTGLEEPQHFGDGTRLSIL.

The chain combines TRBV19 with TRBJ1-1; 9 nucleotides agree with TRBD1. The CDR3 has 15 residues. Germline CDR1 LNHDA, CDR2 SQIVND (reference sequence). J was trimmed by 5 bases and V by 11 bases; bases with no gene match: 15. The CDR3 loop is CASYTGTGSGTEAFF. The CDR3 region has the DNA TGTGCCTCATATACGGGGACAGGGTCTGGAACTGAAGCTTTCTTT.

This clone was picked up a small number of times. The DNA for the CDR3 is TGCAGTGCTAGTAGGGGACAGGCGGTTCAGCCCCAGCATTTT. Its protein is CSASRGQAVQPQHF. The rearrangement links TRBV20-1 to TRBJ1-5, with TRBD1 matching over 8 bases. The germline V gene encodes CDR1 DFQATT and CDR2 SNEGSKA (reference sequence). V trimming: 3 bases; J trimming: 6 bases; junction bases outside the gene matches: 7. The CDR3 spans 14 residues.

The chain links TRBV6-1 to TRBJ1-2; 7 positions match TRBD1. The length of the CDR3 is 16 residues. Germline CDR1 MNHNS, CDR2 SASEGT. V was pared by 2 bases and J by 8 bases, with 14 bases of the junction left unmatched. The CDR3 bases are TGTGCCAGCAGTGAAACGGACAGGCAACAGATAGGAGGCTACACCTTC. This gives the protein CASSETDRQQIGGYTF.